This is a list of T cell receptor beta chains from one sample in a study of regulatory T cells in long-lasting Graves disease. TCRdb fed the multiplex PCR reads into MiXCR, producing one record per CDR3 protein. This repertoire shows 350,000 to 450,000 distinct CDR3 sequences, about 21% found once; its top ten account for approximately 15%. Sequencing used peripheral blood mononuclear cells (PBMCs), obtained when the disease was refractory, from a patient treated with antithyroid drugs. These receptors were taken from a female donor with Graves disease. The CDR3 runs from the conserved cysteine through the conserved F or W. A D gene is named only where the DNA matches it firmly. Clone size is shown for a subset of rows, as once, few, many or a class of expanded clone.

CDR3aa,CDR3nt,v_gene,d_gene,j_gene,abundance
CASSRDRIDTGELFF,TGTGCCAGCAGCCGAGACAGAATAGACACCGGGGAGCTGTTTTTT,TRBV7-2,.,TRBJ2-2,few
CAWSVDSTNEKLFF,TGTGCCTGGAGTGTTGACTCAACTAATGAAAAACTGTTTTTT,TRBV30,.,TRBJ1-4,.
CASSYSNNPSSEAFF,TGTGCCAGCAGTTACTCGAACAACCCTTCCTCGGAGGCTTTCTTT,TRBV6-2/TRBV6-3,.,TRBJ1-1,.
CASSLAGSQPQHF,TGTGCCAGCAGTTTAGCAGGGTCGCAGCCCCAGCATTTT,TRBV12-3/TRBV12-4,.,TRBJ1-5,many
CASSPRSGRADSHEQYF,TGTGCCAGCAGCCCTCGTAGCGGGAGGGCCGATTCGCACGAGCAGTACTTC,TRBV3-1,TRBD2,TRBJ2-7,few
CASSQGLGRYGYTF,TGTGCCAGCAGTCAGGGCCTGGGGAGGTATGGCTACACCTTC,TRBV28,.,TRBJ1-2,many
CASRTSGRGDTQYF,TGTGCCAGCAGGACTAGCGGGAGAGGTGATACGCAGTATTTT,TRBV2,TRBD2,TRBJ2-3,.
CASSYSGREVPEAFF,TGTGCCAGCAGTTACTCGGGCAGGGAGGTCCCTGAAGCTTTCTTT,TRBV6-2/TRBV6-3,.,TRBJ1-1,many
CASSPRPREPYEQYF,TGTGCCAGCAGCCCAAGACCCCGGGAGCCCTACGAGCAGTACTTC,TRBV5-4,.,TRBJ2-7,.
CASSFLGVGNSYEQYF,TGTGCCAGCAGTTTCCTGGGGGTGGGTAATTCCTACGAGCAGTACTTC,TRBV28,.,TRBJ2-7,many
CAISESTGQVVYTF,TGTGCCATCAGTGAGTCGACTGGACAGGTTGTCTACACCTTC,TRBV10-3,TRBD1,TRBJ1-2,many
CASSPGLGPYEQYF,TGTGCCAGCAGTCCGGGCCTAGGCCCCTACGAGCAGTACTTC,TRBV3-1,.,TRBJ2-7,many
CSASDGGNTIYF,TGCAGTGCTAGCGACGGAGGAAACACCATATATTTT,TRBV20-1,.,TRBJ1-3,few
CASSGNSYEKLFF,TGTGCCAGCAGTGGGAACAGCTATGAAAAACTGTTTTTT,TRBV2,.,TRBJ1-4,many
CASSPGDLQETQYF,TGTGCCAGCAGCCCCGGGGACTTGCAAGAGACCCAGTACTTC,TRBV4-2,.,TRBJ2-5,few
CASSVVGEETQYF,TGTGCCAGCAGCGTAGTAGGGGAAGAGACCCAGTACTTC,TRBV9,.,TRBJ2-5,few
CSAIEPRDLTSSIQYF,TGCAGTGCTATTGAACCCCGGGACCTGACGAGTAGCATTCAGTACTTC,TRBV20-1,.,TRBJ2-4,few
CAISEDLPGIGEQFF,TGTGCCATCAGTGAGGATTTACCAGGGATTGGTGAGCAGTTCTTC,TRBV10-3,.,TRBJ2-1,.
CSRAGRIPTDTQYF,TGCAGCCGCGCCGGGAGGATACCCACAGATACGCAGTATTTT,TRBV20-1,TRBD2,TRBJ2-3,.
CAWSFENTEAFF,TGTGCCTGGAGTTTTGAGAACACTGAAGCTTTCTTT,TRBV30,.,TRBJ1-1,.
CASNLNGKNTEAFF,TGTGCCAGCAACCTTAACGGGAAGAACACTGAAGCTTTCTTT,TRBV28,.,TRBJ1-1,many
CASSVRAPGYEQYF,TGTGCCAGCAGTGTCCGGGCCCCGGGCTACGAGCAGTACTTC,TRBV6-1,.,TRBJ2-7,few
CASSVGLVGMDTQYF,TGTGCCAGCAGCGTAGGACTAGTGGGAATGGATACGCAGTATTTT,TRBV9,.,TRBJ2-3,.
CASSLGGTFSYNEQFF,TGTGCCAGCAGTTTAGGGGGTACGTTCTCCTACAATGAGCAGTTCTTC,TRBV28,.,TRBJ2-1,once
CASSLVGTSHSNEQFF,TGTGCCAGCAGCTTAGTAGGGACTAGTCACAGCAATGAGCAGTTCTTC,TRBV7-2,TRBD2,TRBJ2-1,few
CSASPTPTRRTYEQYF,TGCAGTGCTAGCCCGACGCCCACTAGAAGAACCTACGAGCAGTACTTC,TRBV20-1,.,TRBJ2-7,.
CASSFSGTGTYEQYF,TGTGCCAGCAGTTTTTCCGGGACAGGAACCTACGAGCAGTACTTC,TRBV28,TRBD1,TRBJ2-7,many
CSAIILAGGPGEQYF,TGCAGTGCCATAATACTAGCGGGAGGGCCAGGGGAGCAGTACTTC,TRBV20-1,TRBD2,TRBJ2-7,few
CASSQEISGANVLTF,TGTGCCAGCAGCCAAGAGATTAGTGGGGCCAACGTCCTGACTTTC,TRBV3-1,.,TRBJ2-6,many
CASSSGGPYNEQFF,TGTGCCAGTAGTAGCGGGGGACCCTACAATGAGCAGTTCTTC,TRBV19,TRBD2,TRBJ2-1,few
CASSRAPEGNTGELFF,TGTGCCAGTAGTCGAGCTCCTGAGGGGAACACCGGGGAGCTGTTTTTT,TRBV19,.,TRBJ2-2,.
CASSLDLGIQETQYF,TGTGCCAGCAGCTTGGATTTGGGCATACAAGAGACCCAGTACTTC,TRBV5-1,.,TRBJ2-5,.
CSVEWSGRRAEQFF,TGCAGCGTTGAGTGGAGCGGGAGGCGAGCTGAGCAGTTCTTC,TRBV29-1,TRBD2,TRBJ2-1,.
CASSRDRNSNQPQHF,TGTGCCAGCAGTCGTGACAGGAATAGCAATCAGCCCCAGCATTTT,TRBV12-3/TRBV12-4,.,TRBJ1-5,many
CASSHGPGGQGNNQPQHF,TGTGCCAGCAGCCATGGACCAGGGGGACAGGGGAACAATCAGCCCCAGCATTTT,TRBV2,TRBD1,TRBJ1-5,many
CASSAYLAGQETQYF,TGTGCCAGCAGCGCGTATCTAGCGGGGCAAGAGACCCAGTACTTC,TRBV7-8,TRBD2,TRBJ2-5,many
CASSLAFRGQETQYF,TGTGCTAGCAGCTTAGCGTTTCGGGGGCAAGAGACCCAGTACTTC,TRBV7-7,.,TRBJ2-5,few
CSVPAQGSRGYTF,TGCAGTGTCCCCGCACAGGGGAGTCGCGGCTACACCTTC,TRBV20-1,TRBD1,TRBJ1-2,few
CASGPMGQETQYF,TGTGCCAGCGGTCCGATGGGCCAAGAGACCCAGTACTTC,TRBV6-1,.,TRBJ2-5,many
CSVQGSGNQPQHF,TGCAGCGTTCAGGGGTCGGGCAATCAGCCCCAGCATTTT,TRBV29-1,.,TRBJ1-5,few
CASSPRGTVNTEAFF,TGTGCCAGCAGCCCCCGGGGGACAGTGAACACTGAAGCTTTCTTT,TRBV7-2,TRBD1,TRBJ1-1,many
CASSYDMDVQTQYF,TGTGCCAGCAGCTACGATATGGACGTTCAGACCCAGTACTTC,TRBV11-2,.,TRBJ2-5,many
CASSSNPRTGDEQYF,TGCGCCAGCAGCTCGAACCCAAGGACAGGGGACGAGCAGTACTTC,TRBV5-1,TRBD1,TRBJ2-7,.
CASGLGGSQPQHF,TGTGCTAGTGGTTTGGGAGGGAGTCAGCCCCAGCATTTT,TRBV12-5,.,TRBJ1-5,.
CASSLSDSIEAFF,TGTGCCAGCAGTTTATCAGATAGCATTGAAGCTTTCTTT,TRBV28,.,TRBJ1-1,many
CASSLSLGQSNQPQHF,TGTGCCAGCAGCCTATCCCTGGGTCAGTCCAATCAGCCCCAGCATTTT,TRBV16,.,TRBJ1-5,few
CASRTSGLTDTQYF,TGTGCCAGCAGAACAAGTGGCCTCACAGATACGCAGTATTTT,TRBV6-1,.,TRBJ2-3,.
CASSDLPLAKNIQYF,TGTGCCAGCAGTGATCTACCCTTAGCCAAAAACATTCAGTACTTC,TRBV2,.,TRBJ2-4,many
CASSLRGYEQYF,TGTGCCAGCAGTTTACGAGGCTACGAGCAGTACTTC,TRBV28,.,TRBJ2-7,many
CASSLHTDTQYF,TGTGCCAGCAGCCTCCACACAGATACGCAGTATTTT,TRBV12-3/TRBV12-4,.,TRBJ2-3,.
CASSQGLRGKGTYNSPLHF,TGTGCCAGCAGCCAAGGCCTACGGGGGAAAGGGACCTATAATTCACCCCTCCACTTT,TRBV14,.,TRBJ1-6,.
CASSGQVGQGSYEQYF,TGTGCCAGCTCAGGGCAGGTGGGACAGGGGTCCTACGAGCAGTACTTC,TRBV18,TRBD1,TRBJ2-7,few
CASSLDVWGQGRTDIQYF,TGTGCCAGCAGCTTAGACGTCTGGGGACAGGGGAGGACTGACATTCAGTACTTC,TRBV11-2,TRBD1,TRBJ2-4,many
CATSPGTTDTIYF,TGTGCCACCAGCCCAGGGACTACTGACACCATATATTTT,TRBV15,.,TRBJ1-3,few
CASSQDNEQYF,TGTGCCAGCAGCCAAGATAACGAGCAGTACTTC,TRBV3-1,.,TRBJ2-7,.
CAWSGMDSPNEKLFF,TGTGCCTGGAGTGGAATGGACAGCCCTAATGAAAAACTGTTTTTT,TRBV30,.,TRBJ1-4,few
CAWSRGSQPQHF,TGTGCCTGGAGCAGGGGATCCCAGCCCCAGCATTTT,TRBV30,.,TRBJ1-5,few
CASIGGMGNQPQHF,TGTGCCAGCATAGGGGGGATGGGCAATCAGCCCCAGCATTTT,TRBV28,.,TRBJ1-5,few
CASTDYIERTQYF,TGTGCCAGCACCGACTACATTGAGCGGACCCAGTACTTC,TRBV12-3/TRBV12-4,.,TRBJ2-5,.